This T cell receptor (beta chain) was recovered during a study of shared clonotypes between healthy human individuals. Study-level information: Researchers drew samples from a couple of women and a few men aged 18 to 49.

Per the germline V gene, CDR1 is MDHEN and CDR2 is SYDVKM. The CDR3 sequence is 13 residues long. J lost 5 bases, V lost 3 bases, and 2 bases had no gene match. TCRdb's table, derived via immunoSEQ multiplex PCR, lists solely in-frame clones and lacks some. The table shows roughly 700,000 clones, with around two thirds occurring only once. Worth noting for this clone: Its antigen remains unidentified.

Study-level results: Rarefaction exposed incomplete sorted-subset sequencing despite large depth. Sharing of clonotypes among donors was expected to vary with sequencing depth.

This TCR was recovered from a woman under 40 in good health. The chain couples TRBV28 to TRBJ1-1, with 8 bases aligning to TRBD1. The sample consisted of memory CD4+ T cells sorted from blood. The subset: CD45RA-negative fraction. In DNA form, the CDR3 reads TGTGCCAGCAGTTTGACAGGGGTGACTGAAGCTTTCTTT. It translates to CASSLTGVTEAFF.